These 20 T cell receptor beta chains were sequenced from one sample in a study of beta chain features in type 1 diabetes. No antigen has been assigned to these receptors. Every isolated RNA sample was fully reverse transcribed, so sequencing captured expressed TCRB transcripts. The data were produced by immunoSEQ multiplex PCR, yet TCRdb's version contains in-frame clones alone and is incomplete. The sample yields some 200,000 clones, 16% seen once. Overall study findings and caveats: Shortening of TCRB CDR3s, moderate but significant, appeared in all four CD4+ subsets of Type 1 diabetes patients.

The sample taken for sequencing was naive CD4+ T cells from blood. These receptors all come from a young man with type 1 diabetes.

This clone turned up a few times. J is TRBJ2-1 and V is TRBV7-9; TRBD2 aligns across 14 bases. The CDR3 is 14 residues long. V was clipped by 5 bases and J by 10 bases; unmatched bases: 4. Germline CDR1 SEHNR, CDR2 FQNEAQ (reference sequence). CDR3 in amino acids: CASSLRTSGREQFF. The CDR3 DNA reads as TGTGCCAGCAGCCTTCGGACTAGCGGGAGGGAGCAGTTCTTC.

The chain carries TRBV2 and TRBJ2-5; D is unclear. In germline, CDR1 is SNHLY, CDR2 FYNNEI. Trimming left V 11 bases short and J 4 bases short, with 20 bases between. This CDR3 comprises 14 residues. CDR3 amino acids: CASKVVQWGETQYF. CDR3 nucleotide sequence: TGTGCCTCCAAGGTCGTCCAATGGGGAGAGACCCAGTACTTC.

The genes are TRBV4-1 and TRBJ2-5; D remains ambiguous. Germline V gives CDR1 MGHRA, CDR2 YSYEKL. The length of the CDR3 is 15 residues. Trimming took off 0 bases at V and 5 bases at J, with 13 bases between the two ends. The CDR3 nucleotides read TGCGCCAGCAGCCAAGATACCCAGTTGCGGGAGACCCAGTACTTC. Its protein is CASSQDTQLRETQYF.

V and J are TRBV7-6 and TRBJ2-1; 10 bases agree with TRBD2. Germline CDR1 and CDR2: SGHVS and FNYEAQ. The CDR3 is made up of 16 amino acids. The J segment lost 5 bases and the V segment lost 7 bases, leaving 11 bases of the junction unmatched. CDR3 coding DNA: TGTGCCAGCAACAGGAGAGCGGGAGGGGTTGACAATGAGCAGTTCTTC. It encodes CASNRRAGGVDNEQFF.

The chain carries TRBV29-1 and TRBJ2-1; D perhaps matches TRBD1 (7 bases). The germline V gene encodes CDR1 SQVTM and CDR2 ANQGSEA. Trimming took off 3 bases at V and 7 bases at J, with 16 bases between the two ends. The CDR3 runs to 14 residues. The CDR3: CSVDPPGGWNEQFF. The CDR3 DNA sequence: TGCAGCGTTGACCCCCCAGGGGGGTGGAATGAGCAGTTCTTC.

This chain connects TRBV11-2 to TRBJ2-3; TRBD2 matches 9 bases. V was pared by 3 bases and J by 2 bases, with 6 bases of the junction left unmatched. The CDR3 totals 16 residues. Germline CDR1 reads SGHAT; CDR2 reads FQNNGV. The CDR3 loop is CASSFRLAAYTDTQYF. For the CDR3, the DNA is TGTGCCAGCAGCTTTAGACTAGCGGCCTACACAGATACGCAGTATTTT.

This sequence joins TRBV10-3 and TRBJ2-2, with a weak D call TRBD2 (6 bases). The germline gives CDR1 ENHRY, CDR2 SYGVKD. The CDR3 extends over 13 amino acids. The germline V and J ends were trimmed by 9 bases and 7 bases, with 15 bases remaining between them. The CDR3 DNA follows: TGTGCCATAACTCGCGGGACGATCGGGGAGCTGTTTTTT. Translating gives CAITRGTIGELFF.

V gene TRBV9 combines with J gene TRBJ2-1; D unclear. The germline V gene encodes CDR1 SGDLS and CDR2 YYNGEE. Trimming took off 0 bases at V and 0 bases at J, with 4 bases between the two ends. The CDR3 covers 14 residues. CDR3 bases: TGTGCCAGCAGCGTAGCTAGCTCCTACAATGAGCAGTTCTTC. This gives the protein CASSVASSYNEQFF.

This clone has only a few counts. The chain employs TRBV30 and TRBJ2-3; the D gene could be TRBD1 or TRBD2 (6 bases each). CDR3 length: 13 residues. Trimming removed 3 bases from V and 3 bases from J, with 10 bases in between. Germline CDR1 GTSNPN, CDR2 SVGIG (reference sequence). The CDR3 DNA follows: TGTGCCTGGAGAAGGAGGGGGACAGATACGCAGTATTTT. Amino acid sequence: CAWRRRGTDTQYF. The full variable domain, its missing parts supplied by reference TRBV30 and TRBJ2-3, is SQTIHQWPATLVQPVGSPLSLECTVEGTSNPNLYWYRQAAGRGLQLLFYSVGIGQISSEVPQNLSASRPQDRQFILSSKKLLLSDSGFYLCAWRRRGTDTQYFGPGTRLTVL.

This clone was detected only a few times. CDR3 sequence reads: CASSSRLRDEQFF. The CDR3, as DNA: TGTGCCAGCAGCTCAAGGCTACGTGATGAGCAGTTCTTC. The chain has TRBV7-2 and TRBJ2-1; D not resolved. CDR3 size: 13 residues. V was trimmed by 4 bases and J by 8 bases, leaving 12 bases between them. Germline V gene data show CDR1 as SGHTA and CDR2 as FQGNSA.

The rearrangement joins TRBV7-2 to TRBJ2-4, with 9 bases that match TRBD2. Trimming took 5 bases from V and 7 from J; bases not matched to a gene: 9. The CDR3 contains 15 residues. Germline loops: CDR1 SGHTA, CDR2 FQGNSA. CDR3 coding DNA: TGTGCCAGCAGCCCCATAGCGGGAGTTCATAACATTCAGTACTTC. Its protein product is CASSPIAGVHNIQYF.

This clone was seen a few times. CDR3 DNA: TGTGCCAGCAGTGAACAGCAGTACTTC. This gives the protein CASSEQQYF. The rearrangement links TRBV2 to TRBJ2-7; D unclear. This CDR3 is 9 amino acids long. CDR1 is SNHLY and CDR2 is FYNNEI in the germline V gene. V gave up 2 bases and J gave up 8 bases, with 1 base separating them.

The chain joins TRBV7-2 to TRBJ1-1; D not certain. CDR1 and CDR2 from the germline V gene are SGHTA and FQGNSA. The CDR3 is 13 residues long. Trimming removed 2 bases from V and 7 bases from J, with 11 bases in between. The CDR3 sequence is CASSLQLRVEAFF. CDR3 coding DNA: TGTGCCAGCAGCTTACAACTTCGGGTTGAAGCTTTCTTT. Complete variable domain (other parts from reference TRBV7-2 and TRBJ1-1): GAGVSQSPSNKVTEKGKDVELRCDPISGHTALYWYRQSLGQGLEFLIYFQGNSAPDKSGLPSDRFSAERTGGSVSTLTIQRTQQEDSAVYLCASSLQLRVEAFFGQGTRLTVV.

This clone was seen a few times. The chain links TRBV5-4 to TRBJ2-7, with 10 positions matching TRBD1. The CDR3 is made up of 14 amino acids. The germline V gene has CDR1 SGHNT and CDR2 YYREEE (reference sequence). J was trimmed by 4 bases and V by 4 bases; bases with no gene match: 5. The CDR3 sequence: CASSRGTGAYEQYF. DNA of the CDR3: TGTGCCAGCAGCCGCGGGACAGGGGCGTACGAGCAGTACTTC.

This clone was recorded a few times. The sample carries other DNA sequences with the same CDR3. The chain links TRBV6-5 to TRBJ2-7; D not resolved. V was trimmed by 5 bases and J by 3 bases, leaving 5 bases between them. Germline CDR1 is MNHEY and CDR2 is SVGAGI. The CDR3 extends over 11 amino acids. The CDR3, as DNA: TGTGCCAGCAGTCGAAACTACGAGCAGTACTTC. Amino acid sequence: CASSRNYEQYF.

This clone has more than one count but fewer than ten. The gene calls are TRBV10-3 and TRBJ2-3, with TRBD2 as a possible D gene (5 bases). V gave up 8 bases and J gave up 1 base, with 7 bases separating them. CDR1 is ENHRY and CDR2 is SYGVKD in the germline V gene. This CDR3 is 12 amino acids long. The CDR3 DNA sequence: TGTGCCATCTATAGCGGCACAGATACGCAGTATTTT. As protein: CAIYSGTDTQYF.

This clone came up once. The chain combines TRBV9 with TRBJ2-4; D tentatively fits TRBD1 or TRBD2 (5 bases each). CDR1 and CDR2 from the germline V gene are SGDLS and YYNGEE. The CDR3 has 15 residues. Trimming cost V 3 bases and J 3 bases, with 13 bases left between them. The CDR3 loop is CASSALLGDKNIQYF. The DNA of the CDR3 is TGTGCCAGCAGCGCCCTCCTGGGGGACAAAAACATTCAGTACTTC. Filled out from reference TRBV9 and TRBJ2-4, the complete variable domain reads DSGVTQTPKHLITATGQRVTLRCSPRSGDLSVYWYQQSLDQGLQFLIQYYNGEERAKGNILERFSAQQFPDLHSELNLSSLELGDSALYFCASSALLGDKNIQYFGAGTRLSVL.

The chain recombines TRBV28 with TRBJ2-1; 11 positions match TRBD1. Germline V lookup: CDR1 MDHEN, CDR2 SYDVKM. The ends lost 1 base at V and 7 bases at J; junction bases unmatched: 9. CDR3 length: 17 residues. The CDR3 reads CASSLYRDRGTRNEQFF. In nucleotides, the CDR3 is TGTGCCAGCAGTTTATACCGGGACAGGGGGACTCGGAATGAGCAGTTCTTC.

The chain employs TRBV6-5 and TRBJ2-3, with D maybe TRBD2 (6 bases). The CDR3 covers 12 residues. CDR1 is MNHEY and CDR2 is SVGAGI in the germline V gene. V shed 6 bases and J shed 5 bases, with 9 bases lying between them. The CDR3 reads CASRGAGDTQYF. The CDR3, as DNA: TGTGCCAGCAGAGGAGCGGGAGATACGCAGTATTTT.

This clone was detected only a few times. This chain's CDR3 is CACTRDYLYNEQFF. DNA of the CDR3: TGTGCCTGCACCCGGGACTACCTCTACAATGAGCAGTTCTTC. The V call is TRBV30, the J call TRBJ2-1; 7 nucleotides line up with TRBD2. V trimming: 6 bases; J trimming: 3 bases; junction bases outside the gene matches: 8. Germline CDR1 is GTSNPN and CDR2 is SVGIG (reference sequence). The CDR3 totals 14 residues.